Each of the 6 T cell receptor beta chains below was sequenced from the same sample in a study of blood T cell repertoires in COVID-19. The method was immunoSEQ multiplex PCR; TCRdb's version includes in-frame clones alone and lacks a portion of them. The table lists a few hundred thousand clones, 88% of them singletons. The specimen was PBMCs or T cells enriched from blood (not recorded which). The receptors here all came from a woman between 18 and 29 years old who had recovered from COVID-19.

The CDR3 is CASSYAVLAGPNEQYF. The CDR3 coding sequence is TGTGCCAGCAGTTACGCGGTTCTAGCGGGACCAAACGAGCAGTACTTC. The rearrangement links TRBV2 to TRBJ2-7; 9 bases align to TRBD2. The V and J ends lost 5 bases and 5 bases, in that order; junction bases with no gene match: 13. Germline values: CDR1 SNHLY, CDR2 FYNNEI. The CDR3 is made up of 16 amino acids.

This chain's CDR3 is CAISLGEIGQPQHF. In nucleotides, the CDR3 is TGTGCCATCAGCCTCGGAGAAATCGGTCAGCCCCAGCATTTT. The chain is built from TRBV10-3 and TRBJ1-5; D call uncertain. Trimming stripped 6 bases from V and 6 bases from J, with 15 bases between. CDR1 is ENHRY and CDR2 is SYGVKD in the germline V gene. This CDR3 has 14 amino acids.

The chain combines TRBV4-2 with TRBJ1-1; possible D gene TRBD1, 6 bases. V was trimmed by 6 bases and J by 5 bases, leaving 13 bases between them. This CDR3 region has 13 residues. Germline lookup yields CDR1 LGHNA and CDR2 YNFKEQ. CDR3 residues: CASSRERGTEAFF. The CDR3 DNA reads as TGTGCCAGCAGTAGGGAAAGGGGGACTGAAGCTTTCTTT.

The V gene is TRBV6-2 or TRBV6-3, the J gene TRBJ2-2; 9 bases are a match to TRBD1. The CDR3 is 17 amino acids. J was trimmed by 2 bases and V by 1 base; bases with no gene match: 5. From germline, CDR1 is MNHEY and CDR2 SVGEGT. CDR3 protein: CASSYLTGGINTGELFF. CDR3 coding DNA: TGTGCCAGCAGTTACTTGACAGGGGGGATCAACACCGGGGAGCTGTTTTTT.

The chain has TRBV19 and TRBJ1-1, with D possibly matching TRBD1 (5 bases). Germline loops: CDR1 LNHDA, CDR2 SQIVND (reference sequence). The CDR3 consists of 12 residues. The V and J ends lost 5 bases and 5 bases respectively, with 9 bases between them. CDR3 sequence reads: CASSVGGTEAFF. CDR3 coding DNA: TGTGCCAGTAGTGTTGGGGGGACTGAAGCTTTCTTT.

The sample holds a few counts of this clone. V usage is TRBV6-2 or TRBV6-3 and J usage is TRBJ2-5; unclear D gene. Deletions cut 1 base from V and 2 bases from J, with 8 bases between. Germline V CDR1 and CDR2: MNHEY, SVGEGT. The CDR3 length is 14 residues. Written as DNA, the CDR3 is TGTGCCAGCAGTTACTACAGCTCACAAGAGACCCAGTACTTC. This sequence encodes CASSYYSSQETQYF.